Listed here are 30 T cell receptor beta chains from one sample, sequenced in a study of T cell changes during pregnancy in multiple sclerosis. Sequencing used immunoSEQ multiplex PCR; TCRdb keeps in-frame clones, though not all of them. Among more than 55,000 clones listed, around 90% were seen once. The sample consisted of peripheral blood, taken in the third trimester of pregnancy. These receptors came from a female donor in good health, enrolled as a control in a pregnancy study.

The chain links TRBV7-2 to TRBJ2-1; 13 bases line up with TRBD2. CDR3 length: 15 residues. Germline CDR1 reads SGHTA; CDR2 reads FQGNSA. Trimming at V came to 4 bases and at J to 9 bases, leaving 6 bases not matched to a gene. The CDR3 reads CASSSGLAGEGEQFF. The CDR3 DNA sequence: TGTGCCAGCAGCTCTGGACTAGCGGGAGAAGGTGAGCAGTTCTTC. The full variable domain, in which reference TRBV7-2 and TRBJ2-1 provide the parts outside the CDR3, is GAGVSQSPSNKVTEKGKDVELRCDPISGHTALYWYRQSLGQGLEFLIYFQGNSAPDKSGLPSDRFSAERTGGSVSTLTIQRTQQEDSAVYLCASSSGLAGEGEQFFGPGTRLTVL.

The rearrangement links TRBV6-5 to TRBJ2-5, with D perhaps TRBD1 (5 bases). Germline values: CDR1 MNHEY, CDR2 SVGAGI. V lost 7 bases, J lost 5 bases, and 17 bases lay in between. This CDR3 is 14 amino acids long. DNA of the CDR3: TGTGCCAGCACTCCAAGCTGGGGCGGTGAGACCCAGTACTTC. It specifies CASTPSWGGETQYF.

This clone has a handful of counts. The chain carries TRBV4-1 and TRBJ2-7; 7 bases fit TRBD2. The CDR3 loop spans 14 amino acids. Germline loops: CDR1 MGHRA, CDR2 YSYEKL. V trimming: 5 bases; J trimming: 2 bases; junction bases outside the gene matches: 6. CDR3 residues: CASSRGLPTYEQYF. DNA for the CDR3: TGCGCCAGCAGCAGGGGACTACCAACCTACGAGCAGTACTTC.

This clone came up once. Other DNA sequences from this sample encode an identical CDR3 as well. This chain links TRBV6-1 with TRBJ2-1; D perhaps matches TRBD2 (6 bases). This CDR3 is 15 amino acids long. V lost 6 bases, J lost 0 bases, and 12 bases lay in between. In germline, CDR1 is MNHNS, CDR2 SASEGT. The DNA for the CDR3 is TGTGCCAGCAGCGAACCCGGGAGCTCCTACAATGAGCAGTTCTTC. Its protein is CASSEPGSSYNEQFF.

The rearrangement links TRBV6-5 to TRBJ1-4, with D perhaps TRBD1 (6 bases). Trimming took off 6 bases at V and 1 base at J, with 9 bases between the two ends. The CDR3 extends over 14 amino acids. Germline V gene sequence: CDR1 MNHEY, CDR2 SVGAGI. This CDR3 is CASRAGVTNEKLFF. The CDR3 bases are TGTGCCAGCAGGGCAGGGGTAACTAATGAAAAACTGTTTTTT.

The chain uses TRBV7-2 and TRBJ1-1, with 11 bases lining up with TRBD1. With V trimmed by 1 base and J by 3 bases, 4 bases remained unmatched. The germline gives CDR1 SGHTA, CDR2 FQGNSA. This CDR3 spans 16 amino acids. The CDR3 spells CASSLDGTGGDTEAFF. CDR3 nucleotide sequence: TGTGCCAGCAGCTTAGATGGGACAGGGGGGGACACTGAAGCTTTCTTT.

V is TRBV5-1 and J is TRBJ1-1; 9 bases agree with TRBD1. This CDR3 has 15 amino acids. Looked up from germline, CDR1 is SGHRS and CDR2 is YFSETQ. J gave up 5 bases and V 2 bases, and 7 bases lay outside the gene matches. The CDR3 nucleotides are TGCGCCAGCAGCTTTGGGGACAGGGAAGGGACTGAAGCTTTCTTT. It encodes CASSFGDREGTEAFF.

DNA for the CDR3: TGTGCCAGCAGTTGGGGACAGGGGAACACCGGGGAGCTGTTTTTT. Protein sequence: CASSWGQGNTGELFF. The chain links TRBV6-5 to TRBJ2-2, with 9 bases that match TRBD1. V lost 4 bases, J lost 1 base, and 1 base stayed unmatched. The germline V gene has CDR1 MNHEY and CDR2 SVGAGI. CDR3 length equals 15 residues.

The rearrangement uses TRBV11-3 and TRBJ2-3; the D is unclear. The CDR3 is 12 residues long. The germline gives CDR1 SGHNT, CDR2 YENEEA. Trimming stripped 5 bases from V and 1 base from J, with 4 bases between. The DNA for the CDR3 is TGTGCCAGCAGCCGAGGCACAGATACGCAGTATTTT. Encoded protein: CASSRGTDTQYF.

The chain combines TRBV6-1 with TRBJ2-3, with D unresolved. This CDR3 is 15 amino acids long. The V and J ends lost 2 bases and 0 bases respectively, with 9 bases between them. The germline V gene has CDR1 MNHNS and CDR2 SASEGT. The DNA of the CDR3 is TGTGCCAGCAGTGAATCCGGTATTAGCACAGATACGCAGTATTTT. Its translation: CASSESGISTDTQYF.

This clone has a single count. CDR3 sequence reads: CASSPGLAEETQYF. As DNA, the CDR3 is TGCGCCAGCAGTCCGGGACTAGCGGAAGAGACCCAGTACTTC. J is TRBJ2-5 and V is TRBV10-2; 11 bases are a match to TRBD2. CDR3 length equals 14 residues. Per germline, CDR1 WSHSY and CDR2 SAAADI. V dropped 5 bases and J dropped 3; count of bases not matched to a gene: 2.

CDR3 amino acids: CASTEGGLAGALGEQFF. The CDR3, as DNA: TGTGCCAGCACCGAGGGAGGACTAGCGGGGGCCCTGGGGGAGCAGTTCTTC. The gene calls are TRBV11-3 and TRBJ2-1; TRBD2 aligns across 13 bases. The junction had 16 bases not matched to a gene; V was cut back by 7 bases and J by 10 bases. This CDR3 is 17 amino acids long. The V gene's germline CDR1 is SGHNT and CDR2 YENEEA.

The V call is TRBV6-5, the J call TRBJ1-1; D remains unclear. Germline values: CDR1 MNHEY, CDR2 SVGAGI. This CDR3 comprises 14 residues. V lost 4 bases and J lost 0, with 9 bases in between. The chain's CDR3 is CASSLSLLNTEAFF. CDR3 nucleotide sequence: TGTGCCAGCAGTTTGTCACTCCTGAACACTGAAGCTTTCTTT.

The V gene is TRBV10-3, the J gene TRBJ2-3; D ambiguous. Trimming left V 8 bases short and J 4 bases short, with 13 bases between. The CDR3 is made up of 13 amino acids. Germline V CDR1 and CDR2: ENHRY, SYGVKD. CDR3 sequence: CAIRPSESDTQYF. In DNA form, the CDR3 reads TGTGCCATCCGCCCGAGCGAGTCAGATACGCAGTATTTT.

The rearrangement joins TRBV7-9 to TRBJ2-7; TRBD2 might be the D (7 bases). Deletions cut 7 bases from V and 2 bases from J, with 12 bases between. Germline V gene lookup returns CDR1 SEHNR and CDR2 FQNEAQ (reference sequence). The CDR3 runs 13 residues. The CDR3 loop is CASKGGGPYEQYF. Written as DNA, the CDR3 is TGTGCCAGCAAAGGGGGGGGACCCTACGAGCAGTACTTC. The full variable domain, completed using reference TRBV7-9 and TRBJ2-7, is DTGVSQNPRHKITKRGQNVTFRCDPISEHNRLYWYRQTLGQGPEFLTYFQNEAQLEKSRLLSDRFSAERPKGSFSTLEIQRTEQGDSAMYLCASKGGGPYEQYFGPGTRLTVT.

The V gene is TRBV27, the J gene TRBJ1-5; D remains ambiguous. The germline V and J ends were trimmed by 4 bases and 4 bases, with 8 bases remaining between them. CDR3 size: 13 residues. Germline values: CDR1 MNHEY, CDR2 SMNVEV (reference sequence). In DNA, the CDR3 is TGTGCCAGCAGTTCGCAGGTGAATCAGCCCCAGCATTTT. Its protein product is CASSSQVNQPQHF.

The CDR3 region is CASSIGGTAKAFF. The DNA of the CDR3 is TGTGCCAGCAGCATTGGAGGGACAGCTAAAGCTTTCTTT. V usage is TRBV5-6 and J usage is TRBJ1-1; 7 bases are a match to TRBD1. The germline CDR1 and CDR2 sequences are SGHDT and YYEEEE. Losses at the gene ends were 4 bases for V and 9 bases for J; bases not matched to a gene: 9. This CDR3 spans 13 amino acids.

The V and J genes are TRBV20-1 and TRBJ1-2; D is uncertain. The CDR3 covers 11 residues. The germline gives CDR1 DFQATT, CDR2 SNEGSKA (reference sequence). Deletions cut 3 bases from V and 2 bases from J, with 4 bases between. The CDR3, as DNA: TGCAGTGCTAGCCCAAACTATGGCTACACCTTC. This sequence encodes CSASPNYGYTF.

The gene calls are TRBV7-2 and TRBJ2-3; 12 bases match TRBD2. J was trimmed by 1 base and V by 1 base; bases with no gene match: 6. The CDR3 sequence is 18 residues long. Germline CDR1 SGHTA, CDR2 FQGNSA. Written as DNA, the CDR3 is TGTGCCAGCAGCTTAGTCGCTAGCGGGGGGGCGGGCACAGATACGCAGTATTTT. Its protein is CASSLVASGGAGTDTQYF.

This sequence joins TRBV14 and TRBJ1-3; 9 bases agree with TRBD1. J lost 0 bases, V lost 8 bases, and 11 bases had no gene match. The germline V gene encodes CDR1 SGHDN and CDR2 FVKESK. The CDR3 sequence is 17 residues long. For the CDR3, the DNA is TGTGCCAGCCGACCCTCGGGACAGGGCCACTCTGGAAACACCATATATTTT. It codes for CASRPSGQGHSGNTIYF.

CDR3 in amino acids: CASSQDTLAGFTEAFF. The CDR3 coding sequence is TGTGCCAGCAGCCAAGATACATTGGCAGGGTTCACTGAAGCTTTCTTT. The chain is built from TRBV14 and TRBJ1-1; the D gene is possibly TRBD1 (5 bases). V was trimmed by 0 bases and J by 4 bases, leaving 15 bases between them. Germline CDR1 reads SGHDN; CDR2 reads FVKESK. The length of the CDR3 is 16 residues. The whole variable domain, filled in from reference TRBV14 and TRBJ1-1, reads EAGVTQFPSHSVIEKGQTVTLRCDPISGHDNLYWYRRVMGKEIKFLLHFVKESKQDESGMPNNRFLAERTGGTYSTLKVQPAELEDSGVYFCASSQDTLAGFTEAFFGQGTRLTVV.

V gene TRBV29-1 combines with J gene TRBJ1-4; 7 positions agree with TRBD1. With 8 bases clipped from V and 3 bases from J, the junction kept 6 bases outside the gene matches. CDR1 is SQVTM and CDR2 is ANQGSEA in the germline V gene. CDR3 length: 13 amino acids. CDR3 sequence reads: CSTGTAPNEKLFF. CDR3 DNA sequence: TGCAGCACTGGGACAGCTCCTAATGAAAAACTGTTTTTT.

The chain has TRBV9 and TRBJ1-2; 9 bases are shared with TRBD1. CDR1 is SGDLS, CDR2 YYNGEE, per germline. CDR3 length: 18 amino acids. J was trimmed by 8 bases and V by 2 bases; bases with no gene match: 19. Written as DNA, the CDR3 is TGTGCCAGCAGCGTGGATGCTTCCTACCGGGACAGGGCAGGAGGCTACACCTTC. Protein product: CASSVDASYRDRAGGYTF.

The chain links TRBV28 to TRBJ1-2, with 8 bases aligning to TRBD1. The CDR3 has 14 amino acids. CDR1 and CDR2 (germline): MDHEN, SYDVKM. Trimming removed 6 bases from V and 4 bases from J; junction bases left unmatched: 7. The CDR3 DNA reads TGTGCCAGCAGACCCCCGGGACAGGCCTATGGCTACACCTTC. Its translation: CASRPPGQAYGYTF.

J is TRBJ2-2 and V is TRBV25-1, with D possibly matching TRBD1 (5 bases). The CDR3 totals 15 residues. The V and J ends lost 5 bases and 2 bases respectively, with 12 bases between them. Germline V gene sequence: CDR1 MGHDK, CDR2 SYGVNS. The CDR3 sequence is CASSSQGYNTGELFF. CDR3 in DNA: TGTGCCAGCAGTTCTCAGGGTTACAACACCGGGGAGCTGTTTTTT. Complete variable domain (other parts from reference TRBV25-1 and TRBJ2-2): EADIYQTPRYLVIGTGKKITLECSQTMGHDKMYWYQQDPGMELHLIHYSYGVNSTEKGDLSSESTVSRIRTEHFPLTLESARPSHTSQYLCASSSQGYNTGELFFGEGSRLTVL.

This clone was seen a handful of times. V usage is TRBV15 and J usage is TRBJ2-2; 8 nucleotides match TRBD2. The germline V gene has CDR1 LNHNV and CDR2 YYDKDF (reference sequence). The CDR3 extends over 17 amino acids. With V trimmed by 3 bases and J by 1 base, 7 bases remained unmatched. The CDR3 DNA reads TGTGCCACCAGCAGTTTGCCGGCGGGAGGGAACACCGGGGAGCTGTTTTTT. Protein: CATSSLPAGGNTGELFF.

The CDR3 spells CASSPPGGAYEQYF. CDR3 sequence (DNA): TGTGCCAGCAGCCCTCCTGGGGGGGCCTACGAGCAGTACTTC. The chain couples TRBV11-1 to TRBJ2-7; 7 nucleotides line up with TRBD2. This CDR3 is 14 amino acids long. Germline assignment: CDR1 SGHAT and CDR2 FQDESV (reference sequence). The J segment lost 2 bases and the V segment lost 5 bases, leaving 6 bases of the junction unmatched.

The chain combines TRBV2 with TRBJ2-6; TRBD1 agrees at 12 bases. Germline values: CDR1 SNHLY, CDR2 FYNNEI. V lost 8 bases and J lost 5; bases outside the gene matches: 7. There are 16 residues in the CDR3. In DNA form, the CDR3 reads TGTGCCAGCGGGGGGACAGGGGGCTCCTGGGCCAACGTCCTGACTTTC. It yields the protein CASGGTGGSWANVLTF.

The chain has TRBV21-1 and TRBJ1-1; TRBD1, as called in the table, went unchecked against the DNA. TRBV21-1 is marked as a pseudogene. The CDR3 consists of 12 residues. CDR3 loop: CASRGQGTEAFF. The CDR3 region has the DNA TGTGCCAGCAGGGGACAGGGAACTGAAGCTTTCTTT.

V usage is TRBV13 and J usage is TRBJ2-7; 8 positions agree with TRBD1. This CDR3 is built from 14 residues. CDR1 is PRHDT, CDR2 FYEKMQ, per germline (reference sequence). Losses at the gene ends were 5 bases for V and 2 bases for J; bases not matched to a gene: 5. CDR3 sequence (DNA): TGTGCCAGCAGCCCGCCGGACAGGGCCTACGAGCAGTACTTC. Protein product: CASSPPDRAYEQYF.